This note documents a single T cell receptor (beta chain) sequence. Its antigen is still unknown. One end of the junction fails to match germline, which may point to a read error. This same CDR3 is encoded by further DNA sequences in the sample. Germline CDR1 is MNHEY and CDR2 is SMNVEV (reference sequence). The CDR3 contains 16 residues. These data originate in a study of cytomegalovirus exposure and HLA in healthy donors. Broader study findings: Association with HLA alleles at 0.05 false discovery rate was found for 16,951 TCR beta sequences in a later analysis. Earlier findings revealed that most TCR beta V segments proved productive either about 90% or about 30% of the time. Cytomegalovirus status was reportedly diagnosed by the classifier with high specificity and sensitivity. The study reported that TCR beta sequences accurately predicted HLA-A and HLA-B alleles in most subjects.

This PCR relied on a set of 60 Vbeta primers and 13 Jbeta primers. Assay: immunoSEQ multiplex PCR; the TCRdb copy retains only in-frame clones and omits some. The repertoire includes roughly 170,000 clones, approximately 84% of them detected once, and roughly 5.2% sits in the top ten. Sequencing was carried out using PBMCs. The gene calls are TRBV27 and TRBJ1-2; D is unresolved. The TCR originated in a girl between 5 and 17 years old in good health and CMV-seropositive. This CDR3 is CASSRGEGGLELGYTF. As DNA, the CDR3 is TGTGCTAGCAGTCGCGGCGAGGGAGGTTTGGAGCTGGGCTACACCTTC.